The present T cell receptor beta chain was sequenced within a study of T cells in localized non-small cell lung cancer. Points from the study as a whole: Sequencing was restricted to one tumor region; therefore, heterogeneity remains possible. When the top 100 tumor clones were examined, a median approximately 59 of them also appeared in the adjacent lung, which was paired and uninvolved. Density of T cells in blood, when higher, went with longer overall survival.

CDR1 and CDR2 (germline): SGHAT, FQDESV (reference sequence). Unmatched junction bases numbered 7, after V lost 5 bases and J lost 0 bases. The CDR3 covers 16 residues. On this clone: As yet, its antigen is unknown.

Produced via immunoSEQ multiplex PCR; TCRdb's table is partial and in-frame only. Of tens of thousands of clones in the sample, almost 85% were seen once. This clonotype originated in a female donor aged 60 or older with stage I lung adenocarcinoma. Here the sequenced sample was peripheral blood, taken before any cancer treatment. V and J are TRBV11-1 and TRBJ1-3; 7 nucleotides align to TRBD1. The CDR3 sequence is CASSERDSSSGNTIYF. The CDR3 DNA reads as TGTGCCAGCAGCGAACGGGACAGCTCCTCTGGAAACACCATATATTTT.